This T cell receptor beta chain came from a study of T cell responses to AZD1222 COVID-19 vaccine. Sequencing was performed with immunoSEQ multiplex PCR; in TCRdb, only in-frame clones are kept and a portion is missing. The sample contains 100,000 to 150,000 clones, over 80% of which appear only once. The germline V gene has CDR1 SGHAT and CDR2 FQNNGV. V was clipped by 5 bases and J by 0 bases, with 17 bases between them. The CDR3 is 18 amino acids. Study-wide points: CD4 TCRs covered the whole spike, strongest at regions 160-218 and 743-854. The study identified only a handful of AZD1222 recipients as seropositive at baseline. Repertoire collection took place solely once the T cell response had peaked.

Of note for this clone: Antigen: not known.

The material sequenced was peripheral blood, taken on day 0 of AZD1222 vaccination. The clonotype was recovered from an adult in good health. This rearrangement joins TRBV11-2 to TRBJ1-6; tentative D call: TRBD1 (5 bases). The CDR3 bases are TGTGCCAGCAGCGTCGTGCGACAGATTAGCTCCTATAATTCACCCCTCCACTTT. This translates into CASSVVRQISSYNSPLHF.